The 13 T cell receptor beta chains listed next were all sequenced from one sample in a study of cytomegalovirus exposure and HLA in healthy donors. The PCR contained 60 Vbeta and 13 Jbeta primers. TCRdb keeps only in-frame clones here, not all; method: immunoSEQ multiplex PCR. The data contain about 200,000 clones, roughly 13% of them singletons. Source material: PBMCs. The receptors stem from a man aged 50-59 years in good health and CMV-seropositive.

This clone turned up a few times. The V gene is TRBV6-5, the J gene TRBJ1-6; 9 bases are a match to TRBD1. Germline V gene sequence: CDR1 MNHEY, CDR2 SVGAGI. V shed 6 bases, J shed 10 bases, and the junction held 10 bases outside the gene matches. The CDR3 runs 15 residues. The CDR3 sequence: CASRRTGGKESPLHF. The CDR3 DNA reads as TGTGCCAGCAGACGAACAGGGGGCAAAGAATCACCCCTCCACTTT.

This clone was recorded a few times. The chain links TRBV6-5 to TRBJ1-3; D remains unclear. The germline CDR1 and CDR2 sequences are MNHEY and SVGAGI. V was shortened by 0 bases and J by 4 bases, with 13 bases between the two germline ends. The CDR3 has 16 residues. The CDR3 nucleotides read TGTGCCAGCAGTTACTCGTCGGGATCACAAGGAAACACCATATATTTT. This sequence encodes CASSYSSGSQGNTIYF.

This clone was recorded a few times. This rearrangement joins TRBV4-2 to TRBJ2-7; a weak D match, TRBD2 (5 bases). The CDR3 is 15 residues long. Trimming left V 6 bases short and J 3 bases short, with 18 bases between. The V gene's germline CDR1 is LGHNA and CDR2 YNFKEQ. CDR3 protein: CASSPGISSNYEQYF. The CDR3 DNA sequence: TGTGCCAGCAGTCCCGGGATCAGTTCAAACTACGAGCAGTACTTC.

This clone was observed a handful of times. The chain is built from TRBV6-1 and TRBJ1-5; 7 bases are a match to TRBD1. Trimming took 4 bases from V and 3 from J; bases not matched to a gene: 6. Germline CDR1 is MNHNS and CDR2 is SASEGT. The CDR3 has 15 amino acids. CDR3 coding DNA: TGTGCCAGCAGTGCTACAGGGGCTACCAATCAGCCCCAGCATTTT. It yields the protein CASSATGATNQPQHF.

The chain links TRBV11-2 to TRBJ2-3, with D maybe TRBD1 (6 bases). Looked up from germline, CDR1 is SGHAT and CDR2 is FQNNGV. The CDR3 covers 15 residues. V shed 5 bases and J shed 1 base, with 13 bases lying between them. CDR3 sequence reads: CASSIRQVGTDTQYF. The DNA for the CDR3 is TGTGCCAGCAGCATCAGACAGGTTGGCACAGATACGCAGTATTTT.

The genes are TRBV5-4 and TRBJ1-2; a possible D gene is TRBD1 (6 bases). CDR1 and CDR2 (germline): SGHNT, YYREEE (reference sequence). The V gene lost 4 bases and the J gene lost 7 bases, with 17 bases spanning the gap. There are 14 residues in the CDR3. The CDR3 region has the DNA TGTGCCAGCAGCCCCACCGGAAACAGGGCTGGCTACACCTTC. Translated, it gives CASSPTGNRAGYTF.

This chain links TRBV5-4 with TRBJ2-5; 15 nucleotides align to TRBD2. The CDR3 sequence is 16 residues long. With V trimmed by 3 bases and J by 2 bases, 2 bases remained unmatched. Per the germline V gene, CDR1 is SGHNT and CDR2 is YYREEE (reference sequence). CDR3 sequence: CASSSGLAGGQETQYF. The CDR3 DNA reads TGTGCCAGCAGCTCCGGACTAGCGGGGGGGCAAGAGACCCAGTACTTC.

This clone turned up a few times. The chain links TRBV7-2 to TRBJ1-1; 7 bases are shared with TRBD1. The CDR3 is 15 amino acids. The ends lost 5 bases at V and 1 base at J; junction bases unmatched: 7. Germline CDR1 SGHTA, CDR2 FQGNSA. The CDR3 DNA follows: TGTGCCAGCAGCACTGGACAGGCCGGGAACACTGAAGCTTTCTTT. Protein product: CASSTGQAGNTEAFF.

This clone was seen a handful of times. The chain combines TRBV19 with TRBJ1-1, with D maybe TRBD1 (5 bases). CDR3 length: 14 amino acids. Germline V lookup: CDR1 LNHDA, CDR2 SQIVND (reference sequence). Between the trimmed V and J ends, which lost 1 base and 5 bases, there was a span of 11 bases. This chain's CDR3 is CASSIGGSGTEAFF. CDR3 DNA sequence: TGTGCCAGTAGTATAGGGGGCAGTGGAACTGAAGCTTTCTTT.

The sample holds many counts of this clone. This CDR3 is CASSVDYRGSNTEAFF. The DNA of the CDR3 is TGTGCCAGCAGCGTAGATTACAGGGGATCGAACACTGAAGCTTTCTTT. This chain links TRBV9 with TRBJ1-1; TRBD1 matches 7 bases. This CDR3 is built from 16 residues. The ends lost 0 bases at V and 1 base at J; junction bases unmatched: 6. Germline CDR1 reads SGDLS; CDR2 reads YYNGEE. The full variable domain, its missing parts supplied by reference TRBV9 and TRBJ1-1, is DSGVTQTPKHLITATGQRVTLRCSPRSGDLSVYWYQQSLDQGLQFLIQYYNGEERAKGNILERFSAQQFPDLHSELNLSSLELGDSALYFCASSVDYRGSNTEAFFGQGTRLTVV.

The CDR3 bases are TGTGCCAGCAGCCAGGGGACAGGGAGTTACAATGAGCAGTTCTTC. It specifies CASSQGTGSYNEQFF. This chain joins TRBV7-2 and TRBJ2-1, with TRBD1 matching over 9 bases. Looked up from germline, CDR1 is SGHTA and CDR2 is FQGNSA. This CDR3 contains 15 residues. V shed 5 bases and J 4 bases; nucleotides not matched to a gene: 6.

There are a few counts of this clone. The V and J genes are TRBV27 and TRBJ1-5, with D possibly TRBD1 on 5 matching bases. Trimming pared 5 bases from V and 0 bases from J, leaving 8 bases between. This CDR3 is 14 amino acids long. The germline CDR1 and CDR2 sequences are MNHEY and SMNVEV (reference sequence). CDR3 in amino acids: CASSEGHSNQPQHF. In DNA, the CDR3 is TGTGCCAGCAGTGAAGGACATAGCAATCAGCCCCAGCATTTT.

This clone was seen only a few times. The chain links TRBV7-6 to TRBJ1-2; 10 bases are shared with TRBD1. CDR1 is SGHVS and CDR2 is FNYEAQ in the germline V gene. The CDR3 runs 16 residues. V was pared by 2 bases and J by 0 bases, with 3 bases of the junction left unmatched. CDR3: CASSLLTGGTNYGYTF. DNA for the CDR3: TGTGCCAGCAGCTTACTGACAGGGGGCACTAACTATGGCTACACCTTC.